Listed below are T cell receptor beta chains from one sample, sequenced in a study of cytomegalovirus exposure and HLA in healthy donors. The repertoire was sequenced with immunoSEQ multiplex PCR; TCRdb's copy has only in-frame clones and lacks some. The table for this sample gives 60,000 to 75,000 clones. Input material: PBMCs. Every receptor here comes from a woman in her 30s in good health and CMV-seronegative. The CDR3 runs from the conserved cysteine through the conserved F or W. The D gene is left open where the match is weak.

V gene	D gene	J gene	CDR3 length	CDR3 protein	CDR3 DNA
TRBV19	TRBD2	TRBJ2-1	14	CASSPGGRGNEQFF	TGTGCCAGTAGTCCGGGGGGGAGAGGGAATGAGCAGTTCTTC
TRBV5-1	NA	TRBJ2-5	16	CASSSGGLYGGETQYF	TGCGCCAGCAGCTCCGGGGGGCTGTACGGGGGTGAGACCCAGTACTTC
TRBV7-9	NA	TRBJ2-1	12	CASSLGTIREFF	TGTGCCAGCAGCTTAGGAACTATTCGGGAGTTCTTC
TRBV28	TRBD2	TRBJ2-1	16	CASSHLPTSGRGEQFF	TGTGCCAGCTCCCATCTTCCAACTAGCGGGAGGGGTGAGCAGTTCTTC
TRBV27	NA	TRBJ2-3	14	CASSLRGLTDTQYF	TGTGCCAGCAGTTTAAGAGGACTCACAGATACGCAGTATTTT
TRBV7-3	TRBD2	TRBJ2-3	15	CASSSRGGGADTQYF	TGTGCCAGCAGCTCCCGAGGCGGGGGGGCAGATACGCAGTATTTT
TRBV6-5	NA	TRBJ1-1	15	CASSYSWQGNTEAFF	TGTGCCAGCAGTTACTCTTGGCAGGGGAACACTGAAGCTTTCTTT
TRBV6-5	NA	TRBJ1-4	15	CASRGADATNEKLFF	TGTGCCAGCCGGGGGGCGGACGCAACTAATGAAAAACTGTTTTTT
TRBV5-1	TRBD2	TRBJ2-7	18	CASSSTSGRAFFDYEQYF	TGCGCCAGCAGCTCAACTAGCGGGAGGGCCTTTTTCGACTACGAGCAGTACTTC
TRBV19	NA	TRBJ2-5	15	CASSISGLSQETQYF	TGTGCCAGTAGTATTTCAGGGTTGAGTCAAGAGACCCAGTACTTC
TRBV30	NA	TRBJ1-1	15	CAWSDWGKGDTEAFF	TGTGCCTGGAGTGACTGGGGGAAGGGGGACACTGAAGCTTTCTTT
TRBV7-6	NA	TRBJ2-3	13	CASSLESGDTQYF	TGTGCCAGCAGCTTAGAATCAGGAGATACGCAGTATTTT
TRBV6-1	TRBD1	TRBJ1-1	14	CASSETGSVTEAFF	TGTGCCAGCAGTGAGACAGGGAGCGTCACTGAAGCTTTCTTT
TRBV9	NA	TRBJ1-5	16	CASSVGAGGADQPQHF	TGTGCCAGCAGCGTAGGGGCGGGGGGCGCAGATCAGCCCCAGCATTTT
TRBV5-8	NA	TRBJ2-4	14	CASSRGYAKNIQYF	TGTGCCAGCAGCAGGGGATACGCCAAAAACATTCAGTACTTC
TRBV7-6	NA	TRBJ2-1	15	CASSPYSTGDNEQFF	TGTGCCAGCAGCCCCTACTCGACAGGCGACAATGAGCAGTTCTTC
TRBV28	NA	TRBJ1-2	15	CASSFVEGEGYGYTF	TGTGCCAGCAGTTTCGTTGAAGGGGAGGGCTATGGCTACACCTTC
TRBV4-2	NA	TRBJ1-2	16	CASSQVPPGPPYGYTF	TGTGCCAGCAGCCAAGTACCCCCGGGTCCTCCCTATGGCTACACCTTC
TRBV7-9	NA	TRBJ2-3	13	CASSGQTTDTQYF	TGTGCCAGCAGTGGACAGACCACAGATACGCAGTATTTT
TRBV29-1	TRBD1	TRBJ2-5	13	CSVDEDREETQYF	TGCAGCGTTGACGAGGACAGGGAAGAGACCCAGTACTTC
TRBV4-1	NA	TRBJ2-5	16	CASSQAGAPVQETQYF	TGCGCCAGCAGCCAAGCAGGGGCCCCCGTCCAAGAGACCCAGTACTTC
TRBV30	NA	TRBJ1-1	12	CAWSVGMRGAFF	TGTGCCTGGAGTGTTGGCATGCGGGGAGCTTTCTTT
TRBV9	NA	TRBJ2-5	16	CASSVGDRDFGETQYF	TGTGCCAGCAGCGTAGGTGACAGGGACTTTGGAGAGACCCAGTACTTC
TRBV18	TRBD1	TRBJ2-6	16	CASSRPGTAGANVLTF	TGTGCCAGCTCACGCCCCGGGACAGCTGGGGCCAACGTCCTGACTTTC
TRBV18	TRBD2	TRBJ2-1	15	CASSPPAGEYNEQFF	TGTGCCAGCTCACCACCGGCGGGGGAGTACAATGAGCAGTTCTTC
TRBV7-9	NA	TRBJ1-2	16	CASSLVPSQADYGYTF	TGTGCCAGCAGCTTAGTTCCGTCACAGGCGGACTATGGCTACACCTTC